The count of the clone carrying this T cell receptor (beta chain) is one. Antigen: not known. The data were obtained in a study of T cell responses to AZD1222 COVID-19 vaccine. Overall study results and limits: Spike-specific TCR breadth and depth grew following two AZD1222 doses. It was only a handful of AZD1222 recipients who were seropositive at baseline.

Trimming cost V 1 base and J 5 bases; bases outside gene matches: 3. This CDR3 is 13 amino acids long. Germline V gives CDR1 SGHNT, CDR2 YYREEE (reference sequence). TCRdb's table, derived via immunoSEQ multiplex PCR, lists solely in-frame clones and lacks some. The table includes about 120,000 clones, around nine tenths detected once. This specimen consisted of peripheral blood, obtained on day 0 of AZD1222 vaccination. The chain carries TRBV5-4 and TRBJ2-7; TRBD2 matches 7 bases. The clonotype was recovered from an adult in good health. CDR3 amino acids: CASSLRGRDEQYF. The CDR3, as DNA: TGTGCCAGCAGCTTGCGAGGGAGGGACGAGCAGTACTTC.